This T cell receptor beta chain originates from a study of T cells in Graves' hyperthyroidism and ophthalmopathy. Amplification of TCR beta CDR3 regions was performed using RNA transcripts as template. HTBI primers were the set used in a first-round RT-PCR of the TCR CDR3. TCRdb reprocessed the multiplex PCR reads via MiXCR and lists one record per CDR3 protein. The data show roughly 350,000 distinct CDR3 sequences, roughly 14% seen once. CDR3 length: 9 amino acids. Germline loops: CDR1 DFQATT, CDR2 SNEGSKA (reference sequence). V was shortened by 5 bases and J by 16 bases, with 12 bases between the two germline ends.

The sequence was obtained from a woman younger than 45 with Graves' hyperthyroidism. The J gene is TRBJ2-1, the V gene TRBV20-1, with TRBD1 as a possible D gene (5 bases). Sequenced input: blood. This CDR3 reads CSAPDSPFF. In DNA, the CDR3 is TGCAGTGCTCCTGACAGCCCCTTCTTC.